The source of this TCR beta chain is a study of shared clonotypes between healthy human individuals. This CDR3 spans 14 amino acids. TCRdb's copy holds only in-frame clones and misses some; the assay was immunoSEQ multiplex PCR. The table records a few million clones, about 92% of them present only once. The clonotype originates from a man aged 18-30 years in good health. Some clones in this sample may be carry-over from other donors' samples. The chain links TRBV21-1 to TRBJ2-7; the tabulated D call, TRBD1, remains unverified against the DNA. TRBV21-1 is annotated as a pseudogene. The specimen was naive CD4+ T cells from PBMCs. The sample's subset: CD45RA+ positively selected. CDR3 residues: CASSKSPRVGEQYF. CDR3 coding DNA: TGTGCCAGCAGCAAATCCCCCAGGGTTGGCGAGCAGTACTTC.